The clone carrying this T cell receptor beta chain was picked up one time. This sample was taken from a study of T cell changes during pregnancy in multiple sclerosis. Clones were sequenced by immunoSEQ multiplex PCR, and TCRdb holds only the in-frame ones, with some missing. The top ten clones hold less than 4.5% of a sample with about 110,000 clones, approximately 89% of them seen once. The CDR3 spans 15 residues. Unmatched junction bases numbered 8, after V lost 2 bases and J lost 7 bases. Germline V gene data show CDR1 as SGHRS and CDR2 as YFSETQ. This receptor was taken from a female donor with multiple sclerosis, enrolled in a pregnancy study. The rearrangement joins TRBV5-1 to TRBJ1-2, with TRBD1 matching 10 bases. Specimen: peripheral blood, collected after pregnancy. The DNA of the CDR3 is TGCGCCAGCAGCTTATCGACAGGGGGCTCAGCTGGCTACACCTTC. It codes for CASSLSTGGSAGYTF.